Listed here are 6 T cell receptor beta chains from one sample, sequenced in a study of blood T cells in healthy people across ages. PCR was performed a second time for roughly 6 to 12 cycles using a sample-barcoded 5' primer and a J-beta primer mix. Via MiXCR, TCRdb re-called the 5' RACE reads, giving one row per CDR3 protein. The profile shows approximately 1,100,000 distinct CDR3 sequences, around 43% of them singletons. The sequencing input was blood. The source is a woman aged 55 to 70 in good health.

This clonotype was detected only a few times. CDR3: CASSFGQGWGYTF. The CDR3 coding sequence is TGTGCCAGCAGTTTCGGACAAGGCTGGGGCTACACCTTC. The chain has TRBV6-5 and TRBJ1-2, with D tentatively TRBD1 (5 bases). V was trimmed by 4 bases and J by 8 bases, leaving 14 bases between them. The germline gives CDR1 MNHEY, CDR2 SVGAGI. The CDR3 runs to 13 residues.

The table lists this clonotype with many counts. This chain links TRBV6-6 with TRBJ2-1; D gene unclear. The germline gives CDR1 MNHNY, CDR2 SVGAGI (reference sequence). V lost 5 bases, J lost 2 bases, and 13 bases lay in between. The CDR3 length is 15 residues. CDR3 sequence reads: CASSPSGPPYNEQFF. The DNA of the CDR3 is TGTGCCAGCAGTCCCTCAGGTCCCCCCTACAATGAGCAGTTCTTC.

This clonotype was picked up a small number of times. The rearrangement uses TRBV27 and TRBJ2-1; 8 nucleotides match TRBD1. This CDR3 has 14 amino acids. Trimming took 5 bases from V and 5 from J; bases not matched to a gene: 5. Germline CDR1 and CDR2: MNHEY and SMNVEV (reference sequence). The CDR3 coding sequence is TGTGCCAGCAGTCCTAGACAGGGGCACAATGAGCAGTTCTTC. Encoded protein: CASSPRQGHNEQFF.

The table lists this clonotype with a few counts. This chain uses TRBV29-1 with TRBJ2-7; D is perhaps TRBD1 (5 bases). Per germline, CDR1 SQVTM and CDR2 ANQGSEA. CDR3 length: 14 residues. Trimming pared 6 bases from V and 0 bases from J, leaving 15 bases between. The CDR3 sequence is CSVSRANHSYEQYF. The CDR3 coding sequence is TGCAGCGTAAGCAGGGCGAATCACTCCTACGAGCAGTACTTC.

This clonotype was detected only a few times. V usage is TRBV6-1 and J usage is TRBJ2-7; TRBD2 aligns across 10 bases. The J call may be incorrect, as the DNA end agrees better with TRBJ2-5. The CDR3 is made up of 15 amino acids. CDR1 is MNHNS and CDR2 is SASEGT in the germline V gene. The CDR3 protein is CASIRAGGPIETQYF. The CDR3, as DNA: TGTGCCAGCATTCGAGCGGGAGGGCCCATAGAGACCCAGTACTTC.

This clonotype has more than one count but fewer than ten. The CDR3 DNA follows: TGCGCCAGCAGCCATGAGAGGCCCTGGACGGCTAATACGCAGTATTTT. It is translated as CASSHERPWTANTQYF. This chain links TRBV4-1 with TRBJ2-3; no clear D. CDR1 is MGHRA and CDR2 is YSYEKL in the germline V gene. The ends were cut back, 3 bases at V and 7 bases at J, with 20 bases in the middle. This CDR3 contains 16 residues.